Following are 14 T cell receptor beta chains from one sample sequenced in a study of cytomegalovirus exposure and HLA in healthy donors. A multiplex PCR was run with 60 Vbeta primers and 13 Jbeta primers. Using immunoSEQ multiplex PCR, the repertoire was profiled, and TCRdb retains in-frame clones only, with some absent. The data contain roughly 110,000 clones, 80% to 90% of them singletons. Sequences were obtained from PBMCs. These receptors were collected from a man between 45 and 60 years old in good health and CMV-seronegative.

This chain connects TRBV6-5 to TRBJ1-3; weak D call: TRBD1 (5 bases). Trimming left V 5 bases short and J 4 bases short, with 15 bases between. The CDR3 is made up of 15 amino acids. CDR1 and CDR2 (germline): MNHEY, SVGAGI. This CDR3 is CASSPDSGVGNTIYF. The CDR3 DNA reads TGTGCCAGCAGTCCCGACTCGGGGGTGGGAAACACCATATATTTT.

This clone has a handful of counts. The chain links TRBV29-1 to TRBJ2-1, with 10 positions matching TRBD1. The V segment lost 6 bases and the J segment 2 bases; nucleotides outside the gene matches: 4. The CDR3 spans 14 residues. The germline CDR1 and CDR2 sequences are SQVTM and ANQGSEA. The CDR3 protein is CSVAGTGAYNEQFF. In DNA, the CDR3 is TGCAGCGTGGCCGGGACAGGGGCCTACAATGAGCAGTTCTTC.

This rearrangement joins TRBV5-1 to TRBJ2-5; 12 bases match TRBD2. V lost 4 bases to trimming and J lost 2 bases; unmatched junction nucleotides: 6. Germline lookup yields CDR1 SGHRS and CDR2 YFSETQ. This CDR3 has 16 residues. The CDR3 protein is CASSLAGTSGQETQYF. The CDR3 nucleotides read TGCGCCAGCAGCCTGGCCGGGACTAGCGGGCAAGAGACCCAGTACTTC.

The CDR3 loop is CAWSVLRQPTDTQYF. The CDR3 DNA sequence: TGTGCCTGGAGTGTACTCAGACAGCCCACAGATACGCAGTATTTT. The gene calls are TRBV30 and TRBJ2-3; TRBD1 might be the D (5 bases). The CDR3 runs 15 residues. Germline assignment: CDR1 GTSNPN and CDR2 SVGIG (reference sequence). V was clipped by 0 bases and J by 2 bases, with 12 bases between them.

The chain couples TRBV19 to TRBJ1-1, with 9 bases fitting TRBD1. The junction had 26 bases not matched to a gene; V was cut back by 10 bases and J by 5 bases. Per the germline V gene, CDR1 is LNHDA and CDR2 is SQIVND (reference sequence). This CDR3 contains 19 residues. Here the CDR3 reads CATLNRNSPGQGRETEAFF. DNA for the CDR3: TGTGCCACTCTTAACCGCAACTCCCCGGGACAGGGAAGGGAGACTGAAGCTTTCTTT.

The CDR3, as DNA: TGTGCCAGTAGTCATAACCCAGTTTATAGCAATCAGCCCCAGCATTTT. This gives the protein CASSHNPVYSNQPQHF. The chain carries TRBV19 and TRBJ1-5, with D unresolved. The CDR3 consists of 16 residues. Germline V lookup: CDR1 LNHDA, CDR2 SQIVND (reference sequence). Trimming shortened V by 5 bases and J by 0 bases, and 14 bases separated the two germline ends.

This sequence joins TRBV10-3 and TRBJ2-5; 12 nucleotides match TRBD2. Germline V gene sequence: CDR1 ENHRY, CDR2 SYGVKD. This CDR3 has 14 residues. The V and J ends lost 10 bases and 2 bases, in that order; junction bases with no gene match: 5. CDR3 in amino acids: CASRTSGVQETQYF. As DNA, the CDR3 is TGTGCCAGCCGGACTAGCGGGGTTCAAGAGACCCAGTACTTC.

CDR3 in DNA: TGTGCCAGCAGCTCGGGGGATGGCTACACCTTC. Translating it yields CASSSGDGYTF. V and J are TRBV7-3 and TRBJ1-2, with a tentative D call TRBD1 (5 bases). This CDR3 comprises 11 residues. Trimming stripped 4 bases from V and 6 bases from J, with 6 bases between. CDR1 is SGHTA, CDR2 FQGTGA, per germline.

The genes are TRBV15 and TRBJ2-2; D is unclear. Germline V gene lookup returns CDR1 LNHNV and CDR2 YYDKDF (reference sequence). The CDR3 runs 13 residues. Trimming shortened V by 0 bases and J by 6 bases, and 5 bases separated the two germline ends. DNA for the CDR3: TGTGCCACCAGCAGAGATCGCGCCGGGGAGCTGTTTTTT. It yields the protein CATSRDRAGELFF.

The chain combines TRBV7-9 with TRBJ1-3; D not resolved. The germline gives CDR1 SEHNR, CDR2 FQNEAQ (reference sequence). Between the trimmed V and J ends, which lost 5 bases and 4 bases, there was a span of 9 bases. The length of the CDR3 is 13 residues. In DNA, the CDR3 is TGTGCCAGCAGCCTAGATCAGGGAAACACCATATATTTT. This sequence encodes CASSLDQGNTIYF.

The V gene is TRBV6-6, the J gene TRBJ1-1; D is ambiguous. CDR1 and CDR2 from the germline V gene are MNHNY and SVGAGI (reference sequence). V was pared by 5 bases and J by 4 bases, with 17 bases between. The CDR3 length is 15 residues. DNA for the CDR3: TGTGCCAGCAGTCCGAGGACCCGGGCGGGCACTGAAGCTTTCTTT. The encoded protein is CASSPRTRAGTEAFF.

The chain links TRBV2 to TRBJ2-5; 11 positions agree with TRBD2. The CDR3 contains 17 residues. The germline V gene encodes CDR1 SNHLY and CDR2 FYNNEI. The V gene end was trimmed by 2 bases and the J gene end by 0 bases; junction bases not matched to a gene: 5. The CDR3 DNA reads TGTGCCAGCAGTGAATTTATAGCGGGGGGGTACCAAGAGACCCAGTACTTC. This translates into CASSEFIAGGYQETQYF. The variable domain in full, with the rest retrieved from reference TRBV2 and TRBJ2-5, is EPEVTQTPSHQVTQMGQEVILRCVPISNHLYFYWYRQILGQKVEFLVSFYNNEISEKSEIFDDQFSVERPDGSNFTLKIRSTKLEDSAMYFCASSEFIAGGYQETQYFGPGTRLLVL.

This clone showed up just a few times. The J gene is TRBJ1-6, the V gene TRBV12-5, with D tentatively TRBD1 (5 bases). The CDR3 sequence is 15 residues long. Looked up from germline, CDR1 is LGHNT and CDR2 is FRNRAP. V was trimmed by 1 base and J by 4 bases, leaving 8 bases between them. The CDR3 spells CASGLGQTYNSPLHF. The CDR3 nucleotides are TGTGCTAGTGGTTTGGGACAGACTTATAATTCACCCCTCCACTTT.

V is TRBV5-4 and J is TRBJ1-6, with D tentatively TRBD1 (6 bases). Per the germline V gene, CDR1 is SGHNT and CDR2 is YYREEE (reference sequence). This CDR3 contains 15 residues. V lost 3 bases, J lost 10 bases, and 17 bases lay in between. The CDR3 sequence is CASSYAGGKYSPLHF. The CDR3 nucleotides read TGTGCCAGCAGCTATGCGGGGGGCAAGTACTCACCCCTCCACTTT.